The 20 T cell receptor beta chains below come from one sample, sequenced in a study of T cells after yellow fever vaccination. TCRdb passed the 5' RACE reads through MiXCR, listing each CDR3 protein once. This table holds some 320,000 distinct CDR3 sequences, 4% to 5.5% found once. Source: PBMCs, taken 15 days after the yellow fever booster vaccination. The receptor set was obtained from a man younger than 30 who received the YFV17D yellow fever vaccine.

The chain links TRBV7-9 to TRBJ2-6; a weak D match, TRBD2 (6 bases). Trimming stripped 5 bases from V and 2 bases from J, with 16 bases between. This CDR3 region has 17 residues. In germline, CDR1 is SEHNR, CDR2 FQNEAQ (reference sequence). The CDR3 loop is CASSPPWRAAGANVLTF. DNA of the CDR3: TGTGCCAGCAGCCCTCCGTGGAGGGCGGCTGGGGCCAACGTCCTGACTTTC.

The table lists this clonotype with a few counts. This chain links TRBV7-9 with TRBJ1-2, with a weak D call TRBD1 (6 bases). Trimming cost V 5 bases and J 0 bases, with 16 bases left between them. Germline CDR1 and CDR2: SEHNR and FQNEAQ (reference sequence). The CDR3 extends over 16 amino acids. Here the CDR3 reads CASSPRGPVTNYGYTF. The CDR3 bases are TGTGCCAGCAGCCCTCGGGGGCCAGTTACTAACTATGGCTACACCTTC.

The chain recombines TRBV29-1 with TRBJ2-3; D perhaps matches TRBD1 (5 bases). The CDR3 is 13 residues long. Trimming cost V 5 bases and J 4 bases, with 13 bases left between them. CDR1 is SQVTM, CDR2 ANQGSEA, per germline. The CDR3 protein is CSVPRERADTQYF. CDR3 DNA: TGCAGCGTTCCCAGGGAAAGGGCAGATACGCAGTATTTT.

For the CDR3, the DNA is TGCAGTGCTTCAGGACACCAAGAGACCCAGTACTTC. This gives the protein CSASGHQETQYF. The chain recombines TRBV20-1 with TRBJ2-5; D ambiguous. CDR1 and CDR2 from the germline V gene are DFQATT and SNEGSKA (reference sequence). This CDR3 is built from 12 residues. Trimming removed 5 bases from V and 0 bases from J, with 7 bases in between.

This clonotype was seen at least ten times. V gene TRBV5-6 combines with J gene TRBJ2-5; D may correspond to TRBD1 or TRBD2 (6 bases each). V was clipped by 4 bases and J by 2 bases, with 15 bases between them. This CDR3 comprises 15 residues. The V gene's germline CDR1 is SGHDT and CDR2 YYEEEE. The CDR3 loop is CASSHRGRFQETQYF. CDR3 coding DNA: TGTGCCAGCAGCCACCGGGGGCGATTTCAAGAGACCCAGTACTTC.

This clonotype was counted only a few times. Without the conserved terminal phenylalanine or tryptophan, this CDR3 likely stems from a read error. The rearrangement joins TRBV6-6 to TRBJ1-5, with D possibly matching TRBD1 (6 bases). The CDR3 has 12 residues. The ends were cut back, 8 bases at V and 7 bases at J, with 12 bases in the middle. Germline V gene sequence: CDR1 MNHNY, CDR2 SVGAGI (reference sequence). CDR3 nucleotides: TGTGCCAGCCGCAGGGGCCCCCAGCCCCAGCATATT. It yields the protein CASRRGPQPQHI.

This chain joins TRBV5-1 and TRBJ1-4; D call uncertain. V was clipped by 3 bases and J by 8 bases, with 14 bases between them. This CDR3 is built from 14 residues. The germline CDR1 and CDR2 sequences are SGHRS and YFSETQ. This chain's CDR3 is CASSWTISGEKLFF. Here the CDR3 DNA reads TGCGCCAGCAGCTGGACCATCTCCGGGGAAAAACTGTTTTTT.

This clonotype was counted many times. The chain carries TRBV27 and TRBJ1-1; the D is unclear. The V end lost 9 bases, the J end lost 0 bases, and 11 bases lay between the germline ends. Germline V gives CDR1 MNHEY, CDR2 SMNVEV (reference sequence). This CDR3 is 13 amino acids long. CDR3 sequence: CASRDDVNTEAFF. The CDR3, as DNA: TGTGCCAGTCGGGATGATGTGAACACTGAAGCTTTCTTT.

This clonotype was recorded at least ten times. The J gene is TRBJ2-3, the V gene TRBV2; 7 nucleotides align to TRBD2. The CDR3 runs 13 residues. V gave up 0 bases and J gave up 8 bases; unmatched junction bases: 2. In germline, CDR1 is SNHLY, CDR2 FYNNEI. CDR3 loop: CASSEAWGGTQYF. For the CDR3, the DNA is TGTGCCAGCAGTGAAGCGTGGGGGGGTACGCAGTATTTT.

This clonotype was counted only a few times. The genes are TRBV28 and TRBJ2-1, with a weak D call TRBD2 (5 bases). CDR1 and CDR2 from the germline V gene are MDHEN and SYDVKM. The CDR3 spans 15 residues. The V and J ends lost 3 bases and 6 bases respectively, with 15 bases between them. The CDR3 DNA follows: TGTGCCAGCAGTTTGTTCCGGCTAGCCCCCAATGAGCAGTTCTTC. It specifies CASSLFRLAPNEQFF.

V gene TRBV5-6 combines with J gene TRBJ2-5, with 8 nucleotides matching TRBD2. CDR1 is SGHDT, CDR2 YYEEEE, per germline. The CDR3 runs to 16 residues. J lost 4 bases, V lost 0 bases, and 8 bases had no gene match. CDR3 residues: CASSLDLSGVGETQYF. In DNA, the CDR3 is TGTGCCAGCAGCTTGGATCTTAGCGGGGTCGGAGAGACCCAGTACTTC.

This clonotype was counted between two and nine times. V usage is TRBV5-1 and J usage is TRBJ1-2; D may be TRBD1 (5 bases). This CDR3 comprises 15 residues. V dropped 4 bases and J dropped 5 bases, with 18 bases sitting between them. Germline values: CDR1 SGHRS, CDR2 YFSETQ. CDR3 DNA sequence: TGCGCCAGCAGCACCACAGGCTTTGATGGGTATGGCTACACCTTC. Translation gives CASSTTGFDGYGYTF.

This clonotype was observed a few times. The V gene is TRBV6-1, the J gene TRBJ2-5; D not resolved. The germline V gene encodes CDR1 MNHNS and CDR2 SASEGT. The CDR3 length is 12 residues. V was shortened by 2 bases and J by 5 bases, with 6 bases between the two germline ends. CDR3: CASSEMGETQYF. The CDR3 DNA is TGTGCCAGCAGTGAAATGGGGGAGACCCAGTACTTC.

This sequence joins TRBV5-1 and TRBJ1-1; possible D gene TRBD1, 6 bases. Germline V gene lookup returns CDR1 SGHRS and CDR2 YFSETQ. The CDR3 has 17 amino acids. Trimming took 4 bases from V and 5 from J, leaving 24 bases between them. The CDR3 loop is CASSPVGGPYGFTEAFF. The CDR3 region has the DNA TGCGCCAGCAGCCCCGTCGGGGGGCCTTATGGATTTACTGAAGCTTTCTTT. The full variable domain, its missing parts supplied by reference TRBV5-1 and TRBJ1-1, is KAGVTQTPRYLIKTRGQQVTLSCSPISGHRSVSWYQQTPGQGLQFLFEYFSETQRNKGNFPGRFSGRQFSNSRSEMNVSTLELGDSALYLCASSPVGGPYGFTEAFFGQGTRLTVV.

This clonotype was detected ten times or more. The CDR3 loop is CASRGMQRGLMYQETQYF. As DNA, the CDR3 is TGCGCCAGCAGGGGGATGCAGCGGGGGCTCATGTACCAAGAGACCCAGTACTTC. The V call is TRBV10-2, the J call TRBJ2-5; 8 bases match TRBD2. The CDR3 runs to 18 residues. Germline V gene lookup returns CDR1 WSHSY and CDR2 SAAADI. With 6 bases clipped from V and 0 bases from J, the junction kept 15 bases outside the gene matches.

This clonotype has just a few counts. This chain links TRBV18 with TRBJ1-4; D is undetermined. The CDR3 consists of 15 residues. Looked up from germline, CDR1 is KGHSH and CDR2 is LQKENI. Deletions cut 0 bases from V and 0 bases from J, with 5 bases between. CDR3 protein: CASSPPVATNEKLFF. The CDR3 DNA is TGTGCCAGCTCACCACCGGTAGCAACTAATGAAAAACTGTTTTTT.

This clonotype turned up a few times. CDR3 sequence: CASSRTTPSSYEQYF. CDR3 coding DNA: TGTGCCAGCAGTCGAACGACTCCTAGCTCCTACGAGCAGTACTTC. The chain couples TRBV6-5 to TRBJ2-7; no clear D. Germline V CDR1 and CDR2: MNHEY, SVGAGI. V shed 5 bases and J shed 0 bases, with 14 bases lying between them. The CDR3 loop spans 15 amino acids.

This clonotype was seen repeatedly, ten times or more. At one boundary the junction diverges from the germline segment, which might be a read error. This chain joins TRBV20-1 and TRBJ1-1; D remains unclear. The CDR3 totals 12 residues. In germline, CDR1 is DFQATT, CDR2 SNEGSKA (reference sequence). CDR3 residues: CSARVLSSEAFF. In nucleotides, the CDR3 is TGCAGTGCCAGAGTCTTAAGTTCTGAAGCTTTCTTT.

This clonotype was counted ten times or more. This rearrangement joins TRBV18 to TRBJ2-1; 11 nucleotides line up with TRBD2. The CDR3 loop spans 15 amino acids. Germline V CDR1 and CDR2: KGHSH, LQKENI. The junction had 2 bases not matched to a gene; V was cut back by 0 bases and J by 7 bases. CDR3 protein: CASSPPSSGRNEQFF. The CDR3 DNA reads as TGTGCCAGCTCACCACCGTCTAGCGGGAGGAATGAGCAGTTCTTC.

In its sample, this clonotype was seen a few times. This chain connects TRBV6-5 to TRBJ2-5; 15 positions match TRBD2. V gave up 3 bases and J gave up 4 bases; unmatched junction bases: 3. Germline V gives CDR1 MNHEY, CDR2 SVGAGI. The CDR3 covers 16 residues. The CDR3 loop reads CASSYGLAGGPETQYF. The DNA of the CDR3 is TGTGCCAGCAGTTATGGACTAGCGGGGGGGCCAGAGACCCAGTACTTC.